This T cell receptor beta chain was retrieved from a study of tumor-infiltrating lymphocytes in primary liver carcinoma. Study-wide findings and caveats: The study found only about 8-24% of top clones in all five tumor regions. Pairs comparing tumor with adjacent tissue or blood overlapped less than pairs drawn from tumor regions.

Reverse transcription of 500 ng total RNA with a constant-region primer produced TCR beta cDNA. TCR beta libraries came from three nested multiplex PCR rounds using slightly modified ARM-PCR. TRBV1-TRBV30 forward primers paired with a C-beta reverse primer drove the first two PCR rounds, about 11 cycles each. TCRdb passed the multiplex PCR reads through MiXCR, listing each CDR3 protein once. The sample holds about 100,000 distinct CDR3 sequences; around 66% are singletons and the top ten take approximately 12%. Germline assignment: CDR1 LGHNA and CDR2 YNFKEQ. Ends included, the CDR3 has 13 residues. Concerning this clonotype: Its specificity is unknown. The final CDR3 position lacks the conserved phenylalanine or tryptophan, pointing to a likely read error. The limits of the CDR3 on the DNA are not certain, so only TCRdb's listed CDR3 is given.

From unsorted bulk tissue weighing roughly 17-34 mg, DNA and RNA were co-extracted. Each of the tumor samples contained in excess of 80% viable tumor cells. The receptor comes from a woman aged 60-75 years with primary liver carcinoma and hepatitis B virus infection. The chain recombines TRBV4-2 with TRBJ1-2; TRBD1, as called in the table, went unchecked against the DNA. The sequencing input was liver tumor tissue from sampling region 2. Subset of the sample: tumor region T2, inferior pole. This CDR3 is CAGSQGFQGKSAI.